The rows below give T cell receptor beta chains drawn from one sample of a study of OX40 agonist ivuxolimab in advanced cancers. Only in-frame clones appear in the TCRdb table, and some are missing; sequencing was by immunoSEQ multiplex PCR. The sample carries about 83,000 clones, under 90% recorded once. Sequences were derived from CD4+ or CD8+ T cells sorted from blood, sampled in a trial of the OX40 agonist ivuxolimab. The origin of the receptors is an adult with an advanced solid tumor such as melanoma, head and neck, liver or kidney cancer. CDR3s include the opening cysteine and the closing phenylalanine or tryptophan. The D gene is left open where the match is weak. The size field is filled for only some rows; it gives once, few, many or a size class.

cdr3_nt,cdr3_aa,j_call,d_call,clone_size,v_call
TGCGCCAGCAGCCTGAGTAGCGGGGAGCTGTTTTTT,CASSLSSGELFF,TRBJ2-2,-,few,TRBV5-1
TGTGCCAGTAGTCCTCCGGGACAGGACTCCTACGAGCAGTACTTC,CASSPPGQDSYEQYF,TRBJ2-7,TRBD1,few,TRBV19
TGCGCCAGCAGCACCAGGGGCCCCAAGAACACCGGGGAGCTGTTTTTT,CASSTRGPKNTGELFF,TRBJ2-2,-,-,TRBV5-1
TGTGCCAGCAGCTTAGGGCTAGAGGACGAGCAGTACTTC,CASSLGLEDEQYF,TRBJ2-7,-,-,TRBV7-8
TGTGCCAGCAGCACACAGGGGCTAAACGAGCAGTACTTC,CASSTQGLNEQYF,TRBJ2-7,TRBD1,-,TRBV7-8
TGTGCCAGCAGCTTGGACAGCGGCCCTAGCACAGATACGCAGTATTTT,CASSLDSGPSTDTQYF,TRBJ2-3,-,-,TRBV5-4
TGTGCCAGCAGTGGTATCCGGGAGACTAGCGGGGGGGCTGGGGCGCAGTATTTT,CASSGIRETSGGAGAQYF,TRBJ2-3,TRBD2,-,TRBV2
TGTGCCTGGAGTGTACTTGAGACAGGGGTCGGCTACACCTTC,CAWSVLETGVGYTF,TRBJ1-2,TRBD1,-,TRBV30
TGTGCCTGGAGATCTAGGACAGGGGGGAAAGCTGAAGCTTTCTTT,CAWRSRTGGKAEAFF,TRBJ1-1,TRBD1,few,TRBV30
TGTGCCAGCAGCCAAGGTTGGTACGAGCAGTACTTC,CASSQGWYEQYF,TRBJ2-7,-,-,TRBV14
TGTGCCAGCAGTACCTCGTTGGGGGACAATCAGCCCCAGCATTTT,CASSTSLGDNQPQHF,TRBJ1-5,-,-,TRBV9
TGTGCCACCCAACGAACAGGGGCCTACGAGCAGTACTTC,CATQRTGAYEQYF,TRBJ2-7,TRBD1,-,TRBV7-9
TGTGCCAGCAGCTTCTCGACCTCTGGAAACACCATATATTTT,CASSFSTSGNTIYF,TRBJ1-3,-,few,TRBV7-7
TGTGCCAGCAGTTCTACCGCGAACACTGAAGCTTTCTTT,CASSSTANTEAFF,TRBJ1-1,-,-,TRBV25-1
TGTGCCTGGAGTCGACAGGCTAACACTGAAGCTTTCTTT,CAWSRQANTEAFF,TRBJ1-1,-,-,TRBV30
TGTGCCAGCAGCGATCGGCAGGGGAAGGGCAATCAGCCCCAGCATTTT,CASSDRQGKGNQPQHF,TRBJ1-5,-,-,TRBV21-1
TGTGCCAGCAGCCAAGAGGGACAGGGGCCTGGTGGCTACACCTTC,CASSQEGQGPGGYTF,TRBJ1-2,TRBD1,few,TRBV4-2
TGTGCCTGGAGTCTAGCGATCACAGATACGCAGTATTTT,CAWSLAITDTQYF,TRBJ2-3,-,-,TRBV30
TGTGCCAGCAGCCCCGGACCCACCGGGGAGCTGTTTTTT,CASSPGPTGELFF,TRBJ2-2,-,-,TRBV7-3
TGTGCCAGCAGCTTAGCCCAGGTCTTATTATCTAGGCAGTATTTT,CASSLAQVLLSRQYF,TRBJ2-3,-,-,TRBV7-6
TGTGCCTGGAGTGTAATGCAGATCAGCTCCTATAATTCACCCCTCCACTTT,CAWSVMQISSYNSPLHF,TRBJ1-6,-,-,TRBV30
TGTGCCAGCAGTGAAAGGGGCAGCCTCTCTGGGGCCAACGTCCTGACTTTC,CASSERGSLSGANVLTF,TRBJ2-6,-,-,TRBV25-1
TGTGCCAGCAGTTACCCGATGAGGAAGGTTGTGACCCAGTACTTC,CASSYPMRKVVTQYF,TRBJ2-5,-,-,TRBV6-5
TGTGCCACCAGCAGAGACCCTGGAACCTACGAGCAGTACTTC,CATSRDPGTYEQYF,TRBJ2-7,-,-,TRBV15
TGCAGCGGTATACTTCGGGGCCGTTCTCCCTACATTCAGTACTTC,CSGILRGRSPYIQYF,TRBJ2-4,-,few,TRBV29-1
TGTGCCGGGGGGACGGTTAGCAATCAGCCCCAGCATTTT,CAGGTVSNQPQHF,TRBJ1-5,-,-,TRBV2
TGTGCCAGCAGCATCCGACAGGGAAGCGGGGAGCTGTTTTTT,CASSIRQGSGELFF,TRBJ2-2,TRBD1,few,TRBV7-9
TGTGCCAGCAGTTACGGACAGGACTCCTACGAGCAGTACTTC,CASSYGQDSYEQYF,TRBJ2-7,TRBD1,-,TRBV6-5
TGTGCCAGCTCACCACTGCCCGGGACAGACTCCTACGAGCAGTACTTC,CASSPLPGTDSYEQYF,TRBJ2-7,TRBD1,-,TRBV18
TGTGCTAGTGGTTTGGACGGGACTAGCGGGGTGAAGACCCAGTACTTC,CASGLDGTSGVKTQYF,TRBJ2-5,TRBD2,-,TRBV12-5
TGTGCCAGCAGTTTGACCTCCCAAGCGGCTAATGAAAAACTGTTTTTT,CASSLTSQAANEKLFF,TRBJ1-4,-,-,TRBV28
TGTGCCAGCAGCCCCGGGGAGCGGGGGGTTATTCTCCGAACCACAGATACGCAGTATTTT,CASSPGERGVILRTTDTQYF,TRBJ2-3,TRBD2,-,TRBV7-6
TGTGCCAGCAGGGGGGGAGTAAACTATGGCTACACCTTC,CASRGGVNYGYTF,TRBJ1-2,-,-,TRBV6-1
TGTGCCAGCTCCCCGAAGCAGGGCTTTAGCAATCAGCCCCAGCATTTT,CASSPKQGFSNQPQHF,TRBJ1-5,-,-,TRBV18
TGCGCCAGCAGTGAGCGTCAGGGCAGAGGCTACACCTTC,CASSERQGRGYTF,TRBJ1-2,-,-,TRBV10-1
TGCGCCAGCAGCGGTGGACAGCTTGCAACTAATGAAAAACTGTTTTTT,CASSGGQLATNEKLFF,TRBJ1-4,-,-,TRBV5-1
TGTGCCAGCAGTTACTCCACGGGTGCTAATGAAAAACTGTTTTTT,CASSYSTGANEKLFF,TRBJ1-4,-,few,TRBV6-6
TGTGCCAGCAGCCCCCACAGGGGGCGCGATGGCTACACCTTC,CASSPHRGRDGYTF,TRBJ1-2,TRBD1,-,TRBV7-8
TGTGCCAGCAAGTTGACGTCCGGGACACCTAATTCACCCCTCCACTTT,CASKLTSGTPNSPLHF,TRBJ1-6,-,-,TRBV5-6
TGTGCCAGCGGGGACGGAGGAGGTATTGAAAAACTGTTTTTT,CASGDGGGIEKLFF,TRBJ1-4,-,-,TRBV6-5
TGTGCCAGCAGTGAAGCTCACGGGACGCACTACGAGCAGTACTTC,CASSEAHGTHYEQYF,TRBJ2-7,-,-,TRBV6-1
TGTGCCAGCAGCTTAGATCACAGGGGGAATTCACCCCTCCACTTT,CASSLDHRGNSPLHF,TRBJ1-6,TRBD1,-,TRBV11-2
TGCGCCAGCAGCCAAGAAAAGGGGACTGAGAATGAAAAACTGTTTTTT,CASSQEKGTENEKLFF,TRBJ1-4,-,-,TRBV4-1
TGTGCCAGCAGCCCCGGAACAGGGTTCGGCTCCTACGAGCAGTACTTC,CASSPGTGFGSYEQYF,TRBJ2-7,-,-,TRBV14
TGTGCCAGCAGCGAACAGGGCTATAGCACAGATACGCAGTATTTT,CASSEQGYSTDTQYF,TRBJ2-3,-,-,TRBV7-3
TGTGCCAGCAGCGTAGGTGGGACCGGGTATGGCTACACCTTC,CASSVGGTGYGYTF,TRBJ1-2,-,-,TRBV9
TGTGCCTGGGAACAGGGACGGTCTAATGAAAAACTGTTTTTT,CAWEQGRSNEKLFF,TRBJ1-4,-,-,TRBV30
TGTGCCAGCAGCTTACATGTGGGCCCGGATGAAAAACTGTTTTTT,CASSLHVGPDEKLFF,TRBJ1-4,-,few,TRBV11-2
TGTGCCAGCAGTTTGAGGGGGCTAGCAGATACGCAGTATTTT,CASSLRGLADTQYF,TRBJ2-3,TRBD1,-,TRBV6-1
TGTGCCAGCAGCTTGGGAGGCGGAGCTGGAAACACCATATATTTT,CASSLGGGAGNTIYF,TRBJ1-3,-,-,TRBV5-4
TGTGCCAGCAGTTTTCTTACAGGGTCGTCTGGCTACACCTTC,CASSFLTGSSGYTF,TRBJ1-2,-,few,TRBV28
TGTGCCAGCAGCAAACGTATAGCGGGGGGCGTTTCTAGCACAGATACGCAGTATTTT,CASSKRIAGGVSSTDTQYF,TRBJ2-3,-,-,TRBV21-1
TGTGCCATCAGTGAGGTAGGGGCGGACACCGGGGAGCTGTTTTTT,CAISEVGADTGELFF,TRBJ2-2,-,-,TRBV10-3
TGTGCCAGCAGAGCACACGGAGATACGCAGTATTTT,CASRAHGDTQYF,TRBJ2-3,-,-,TRBV6-5